This entry lists 9 T cell receptor beta chains sequenced from one sample in a study of blood T cell repertoires in COVID-19. The table came from immunoSEQ multiplex PCR; TCRdb's copy has only in-frame clones and leaves some out. This table holds 130,000 to 150,000 clones, 70% to 85% found once. Sequencing input: peripheral blood. The receptors shown here come from a human donor in a cohort sampled during active COVID-19.

This chain connects TRBV6-4 to TRBJ2-3; 13 bases align to TRBD2. There are 17 residues in the CDR3. Trimming took 6 bases from V and 3 from J; bases not matched to a gene: 9. The V gene's germline CDR1 is MRHNA and CDR2 SNTAGT. CDR3 amino acids: CASSQLAGGRGTDTQYF. The CDR3 DNA reads as TGTGCCAGCAGCCAACTAGCGGGGGGGCGTGGGACAGATACGCAGTATTTT.

V usage is TRBV30 and J usage is TRBJ2-7, with a possible D match to TRBD2 (6 bases). V shed 7 bases and J shed 7 bases, with 23 bases lying between them. Germline V lookup: CDR1 GTSNPN, CDR2 SVGIG (reference sequence). The CDR3 covers 14 residues. CDR3 sequence reads: CASGEGPLGGEQYF. The CDR3 coding sequence is TGTGCCTCGGGAGAGGGGCCACTCGGAGGGGAGCAGTACTTC.

The chain has TRBV13 and TRBJ2-1; 7 bases agree with TRBD2. The CDR3 runs to 14 residues. With 4 bases clipped from V and 9 bases from J, the junction kept 9 bases outside the gene matches. Looked up from germline, CDR1 is PRHDT and CDR2 is FYEKMQ (reference sequence). CDR3 protein: CASSSSLGTIEQFF. CDR3 in DNA: TGTGCCAGCAGCTCCAGCCTCGGGACTATTGAGCAGTTCTTC.

The chain couples TRBV18 to TRBJ2-3, with D perhaps matching TRBD1 (5 bases). V lost 6 bases and J 5 bases, leaving 9 bases between the germline ends. Germline V gene sequence: CDR1 KGHSH, CDR2 LQKENI. The CDR3 is 12 residues long. The CDR3 spells CASSDQGDTQYF. CDR3 DNA: TGTGCCAGCTCCGACCAGGGAGATACGCAGTATTTT.

J is TRBJ2-1 and V is TRBV14; no firm D call. V was pared by 2 bases and J by 2 bases, with 7 bases between. CDR1 and CDR2 from the germline V gene are SGHDN and FVKESK. CDR3 length equals 14 residues. CDR3 coding DNA: TGTGCCAGCAGCCAAAAAACGGCCTACAATGAGCAGTTCTTC. The encoded protein is CASSQKTAYNEQFF.

In its sample, this clone was seen a few times. The chain has TRBV18 and TRBJ2-2; D may be TRBD1 (6 bases). Germline CDR1 is KGHSH and CDR2 is LQKENI. The CDR3 contains 15 residues. V was clipped by 6 bases and J by 3 bases, with 14 bases between them. CDR3: CASSLQGWDTGELFF. The CDR3 nucleotides read TGTGCCAGCTCGCTACAGGGTTGGGACACCGGGGAGCTGTTTTTT.

V usage is TRBV20-1 and J usage is TRBJ1-6, with TRBD1 as a possible D gene (6 bases). This CDR3 is 13 amino acids long. V was pared by 5 bases and J by 6 bases, with 11 bases between. The germline V gene has CDR1 DFQATT and CDR2 SNEGSKA (reference sequence). In nucleotides, the CDR3 is TGCAGTGCTGGTGGACAGTTTAATTCACCCCTCCACTTT. Translating gives CSAGGQFNSPLHF.

This chain connects TRBV6-5 to TRBJ1-3; 7 bases are a match to TRBD1. Germline loops: CDR1 MNHEY, CDR2 SVGAGI. Trimming removed 0 bases from V and 0 bases from J; junction bases left unmatched: 2. The CDR3 is 16 amino acids. CDR3 DNA: TGTGCCAGCAGTTACTCAGGGGGCGACTCTGGAAACACCATATATTTT. Translation: CASSYSGGDSGNTIYF.

V and J are TRBV10-3 and TRBJ2-2; D possibly corresponds to TRBD2 (7 bases). The CDR3 is made up of 16 amino acids. V was clipped by 7 bases and J by 3 bases, with 18 bases between them. In germline, CDR1 is ENHRY, CDR2 SYGVKD. In DNA, the CDR3 is TGTGCCATCACCGATCGGGGGGCTTGGGACACCGGGGAGCTGTTTTTT. This codes for CAITDRGAWDTGELFF.